The rows below give T cell receptor beta chains drawn from one sample of a study of tumor-infiltrating lymphocytes in oesophageal squamous cell carcinoma. TCRdb redid the calling of the PCR reads with MiXCR, one entry per CDR3 protein. The sample gives roughly 23,000 distinct CDR3 sequences, approximately 35% of which show up once; approximately 19% is in the top ten. What was sequenced was esophageal tumor tissue. The origin of the receptors is a female donor with esophageal squamous cell carcinoma. Each CDR3 is given with its conserved first and last residue. A D gene is named only where the DNA matches it firmly. Clone size is not always given. Where it is, it says once, few, many or a class for expanded clones.

TRBJ2-5 | - | TRBV7-8 | - | TGTGCCAGCAGCCTCAGGGAGGGAGGGGGGACCCAGTACTTC | CASSLREGGGTQYF
TRBJ1-5 | TRBD1 | TRBV27 | many | TGTGCCAGCAGACCTGACAGGGGTAATCAGCCCCAGCATTTT | CASRPDRGNQPQHF
TRBJ1-2 | TRBD1 | TRBV7-6 | - | TGTGCCAGCAGCAGGGGACAGGGAGTAGGCTACACCTTC | CASSRGQGVGYTF
TRBJ2-3 | TRBD2 | TRBV7-3 | - | TGTGCCAGCAGCTTAGTTGTAGGGACTAAGGCAGATACGCAGTATTTT | CASSLVVGTKADTQYF
TRBJ2-5 | TRBD2 | TRBV6-2/TRBV6-3 | - | TGTGCCAGCATCCCGGGGGAGGGTGAGACCCAGTACTTC | CASIPGEGETQYF
TRBJ2-7 | TRBD2 | TRBV7-3 | - | TGTGCCAGCAGCTTACTACCCCCGGGACTAGCGGGGGGGAGGGGATACAATGAGCAGTACTTC | CASSLLPPGLAGGRGYNEQYF
TRBJ2-7 | - | TRBV20-1 | - | TGCAGTGCTACGAACAGGGTTAACTCCTACGAGCAGTACTTC | CSATNRVNSYEQYF
TRBJ2-5 | - | TRBV7-3 | - | TGTGCCAGCAGCGCTGGACAGACCCAGTACTTC | CASSAGQTQYF
TRBJ2-1 | TRBD2 | TRBV4-2 | - | TGTGCCAGCAGCCGGACTAGCGGGAAGGCCTACAATGAGCAGTTCTTC | CASSRTSGKAYNEQFF
TRBJ2-1 | TRBD2 | TRBV7-4 | - | TGTGCCAGCAGCGCGCGTCCTCTAGCGGGAGGGCCTCATTACAATGAGCAGTTCTTC | CASSARPLAGGPHYNEQFF
TRBJ1-5 | - | TRBV6-1 | many | TGTGCCAGCAGCGGGACCAATCAGCCCCAGCATTTT | CASSGTNQPQHF
TRBJ2-2 | TRBD2 | TRBV20-1 | - | TGCAGTGCGCGACTAGCGGGAAGGGACACCGGGGAGCTGTTTTTT | CSARLAGRDTGELFF
TRBJ2-7 | TRBD2 | TRBV5-5 | many | TGTGCCAGCAGCCAGACTAGCGGGAGAGGCCACGAGCAGTACTTC | CASSQTSGRGHEQYF
TRBJ1-1 | - | TRBV14 | many | TGTGCCAGCAGCCAAGGCACGTACCCGAACACTGAAGCTTTCTTT | CASSQGTYPNTEAFF
TRBJ2-4 | - | TRBV18 | - | TGTGCCAGCTCACCTGGGCGGAGTAATAATTCACCCCTCCACTTC | CASSPGRSNNSPLHF
TRBJ1-5 | - | TRBV10-1 | few | TGCGCCAGCGTCCGGGGCAATCAGCCCCAGCATTTT | CASVRGNQPQHF
TRBJ2-1 | TRBD1 | TRBV6-5 | - | TGTGCCAGCAGGGATCAGGGGGCCGATGAGCAGTTCTTC | CASRDQGADEQFF
TRBJ2-3 | - | TRBV11-2 | - | TGTGCCAGCAGCTTAGTCCCCGGGACGTTGATTACAGATACGCAGTATTTT | CASSLVPGTLITDTQYF
TRBJ2-7 | - | TRBV5-6 | many | TGTGCCAGCAGATACTCGTTAGGACCCTACGAGCAGTACTTC | CASRYSLGPYEQYF
TRBJ2-1 | TRBD2 | TRBV28 | - | TGTGCCAGCAGACGGACTAGCGGGATGGCTGATGAGCAGTTCTTC | CASRRTSGMADEQFF
TRBJ1-2 | - | TRBV7-8 | - | TGTGCCAGCAGCTCCTATGAATACCCCGGGACGGCCACGACTAAATTCTATGGCTACACCTTC | CASSSYEYPGTATTKFYGYTF
TRBJ2-7 | - | TRBV7-9 | - | TGTGCCAGCAGCTCGATCCGTACCCTGACAGGTGGTAGGGCCTACGAGCAGTACTTC | CASSSIRTLTGGRAYEQYF
TRBJ1-1 | - | TRBV5-8 | many | TGTGCCAGCAGCAGGACTTGGACAGCCCCTGATTCTTTCTTT | CASSRTWTAPDSFF
TRBJ2-1 | - | TRBV7-3 | - | TGTGCCAGCAGCTTAGGACTAAATGTGGGTGAGCAGTTCTTC | CASSLGLNVGEQFF
TRBJ2-5 | - | TRBV6-6 | - | TGTGCCAGCAGTTACTCGGGTCAGACGCAGTACTTC | CASSYSGQTQYF
TRBJ1-2 | - | TRBV14 | many | TGTGCCAGCAGCCAGCCAGGGTATGGCTACACCTTC | CASSQPGYGYTF
TRBJ1-2 | - | TRBV6-2/TRBV6-3 | once | TGTGCCAGCAGTTACTCGAACGGGTGGGATGGCTACACCTTC | CASSYSNGWDGYTF
TRBJ1-1 | - | TRBV7-3 | many | TGTGCCAGCAGCTTCGGGGGGATCACTGAAGCTTTCTTT | CASSFGGITEAFF
TRBJ2-7 | - | TRBV7-2 | medium-sized | TGTGCCAGCAGCCCCAGGGTATCCTACGAGCAGTACTTC | CASSPRVSYEQYF
TRBJ2-5 | TRBD2 | TRBV7-2 | few | TGTGCCAGCAGCTTAGGGGGCGGGAGTTCGGCAGAGACCCAGTACTTC | CASSLGGGSSAETQYF
TRBJ1-3 | - | TRBV5-6 | many | TGTGCCAGCAGCTCGGTCCGGGGCGGAAACACCATATATTTT | CASSSVRGGNTIYF
TRBJ2-5 | - | TRBV7-2 | - | TGTGCCAGCAGCTCACGACTCCCCGGGACAAGGACATACAATGAGCAGTACTTC | CASSSRLPGTRTYNEQYF
TRBJ1-1 | - | TRBV6-1 | medium-sized | TGTGCCAGCAGTGAAGGGACGTGGAACACTGAAGCTTTCTTT | CASSEGTWNTEAFF
TRBJ2-7 | TRBD2 | TRBV28 | large | TGTGCCAGCATGCTCGGACTAGCGCCCTCCTACGAGCAGTACTTC | CASMLGLAPSYEQYF
TRBJ1-1 | - | TRBV10-3 | many | TGTGCCATCAGTGAATCATCATTGAACACTGAAGCTTTCTTT | CAISESSLNTEAFF
TRBJ2-2 | - | TRBV7-8 | medium-sized | TGTGCCAGCAGCTTAAATTCAGGGGCGGTCGGGGAGCTGTTTTTT | CASSLNSGAVGELFF
TRBJ2-5 | TRBD2 | TRBV12-3/TRBV12-4 | - | TGTGCCAGCAGTTATGGGCGGGAGGGAGAGACCCAGTACTTC | CASSYGREGETQYF
TRBJ2-1 | - | TRBV7-6 | - | TGTGCCAGCAGCAAAAGTGGGCGGTTTCTCTACAATGAGCAGTTCTTC | CASSKSGRFLYNEQFF
TRBJ2-3 | TRBD2 | TRBV5-5 | few | TGTGCCAGCAGCTTCTTACTAGCGGCCGGCACAGATACGCAGTATTTT | CASSFLLAAGTDTQYF
TRBJ2-7 | TRBD1 | TRBV20-1 | - | TGCAGTGCTAGGGAAGGACAGGACTACGAGCAGTACTTC | CSAREGQDYEQYF
TRBJ2-2 | - | TRBV28 | many | TGTGCCAGCAGTTTAGGATGGGGGGGCGCTCACACCGGGGAGCTGTTTTTT | CASSLGWGGAHTGELFF
TRBJ2-5 | - | TRBV10-3 | - | TGTGCCATCAGATCTGGAGGGACGGAGGAGTGGACCCAGTACTTC | CAIRSGGTEEWTQYF
TRBJ1-1 | - | TRBV28 | many | TGTGCCAGCAATCGGGGCCGGGGGGGCAACACTGAAGCTTTCTTT | CASNRGRGGNTEAFF
TRBJ2-3 | TRBD2 | TRBV4-1 | once | TGTGCCAGCAGCCCGCGGGAGAGAGATACGCAGTATTTT | CASSPRERDTQYF
TRBJ1-2 | TRBD1 | TRBV28 | many | TGTGCCAGTATGACAGGGTCCCTCCGCTACACCTTC | CASMTGSLRYTF
TRBJ2-1 | - | TRBV6-1 | many | TGTGCCAGCAGTGAATTCGGGAGCTCGCCCTACAATGAGCAGTTCTTC | CASSEFGSSPYNEQFF
TRBJ2-7 | TRBD1 | TRBV6-6 | many | TGTGCCAGCAGTTACGGGAAGGGACAGGGGGCTTACGAGCAGTACTTC | CASSYGKGQGAYEQYF
TRBJ2-5 | - | TRBV7-9 | many | TGTGCCAGCAGTCCCAGTGGGGGTTCACAAGAGACCCAGTACTTC | CASSPSGGSQETQYF